Reported below is one TCR beta chain. The antigen remains unidentified. The CDR3 has 15 amino acids. Germline CDR1 reads MGHRA; CDR2 reads YSYEKL. The V segment lost 4 bases and the J segment 5 bases; nucleotides outside the gene matches: 9. This specimen comes from a study of blood T cells in healthy people across ages. Study-wide findings and caveats: The fall in TCR beta diversity per million T cells was roughly linear with age. Strong correlation was found linking TCR beta diversity to naive T cell percentage. Estimates drawn from one million T cells were deemed to understate diversity. Unknown CMV status may confound age-related changes in expanded clones.

It was with a sample-barcoded 5' primer and a J-beta primer mix that a second PCR of roughly 7 to 12 cycles was run. TCRdb re-derived calls from the 5' RACE reads in MiXCR, one entry per CDR3 protein. Found here are some 1.6 million distinct CDR3 sequences, 34% of them singletons; the top ten hold 11%. This TCR derives from a young woman in good health. This sequence joins TRBV4-1 and TRBJ2-5; 8 nucleotides align to TRBD1. Sequences were obtained from blood. In nucleotides, the CDR3 is TGCGCCAGCAGCCCTCGGACAGGGTGGGATGAGACCCAGTACTTC. Its translation: CASSPRTGWDETQYF.